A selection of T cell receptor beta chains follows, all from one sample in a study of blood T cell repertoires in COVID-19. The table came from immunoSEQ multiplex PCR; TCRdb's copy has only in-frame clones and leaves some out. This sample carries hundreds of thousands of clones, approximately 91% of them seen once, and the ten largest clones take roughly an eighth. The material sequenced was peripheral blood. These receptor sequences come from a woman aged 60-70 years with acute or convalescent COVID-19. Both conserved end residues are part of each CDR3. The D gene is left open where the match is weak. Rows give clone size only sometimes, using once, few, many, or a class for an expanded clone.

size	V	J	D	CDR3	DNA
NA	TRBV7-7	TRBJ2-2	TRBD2	CASSPLTSGNTGELFF	TGTGCCAGCAGCCCCTTGACTAGCGGGAACACCGGGGAGCTGTTTTTT
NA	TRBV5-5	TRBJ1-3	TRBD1	CASSLQTGYGNTIYF	TGTGCCAGCAGCTTACAGACAGGGTACGGAAACACCATATATTTT
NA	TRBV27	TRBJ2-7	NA	CASSFASEGYEQYF	TGTGCCAGCAGTTTTGCAAGCGAGGGCTACGAGCAGTACTTC
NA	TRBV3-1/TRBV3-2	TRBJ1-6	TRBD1	CASSQESTGAYNSPLHF	TGTGCCAGCAGCCAAGAATCCACAGGGGCTTATAATTCACCCCTCCACTTT
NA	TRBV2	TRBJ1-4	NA	CASSLQGRLREKLFF	TGTGCCAGCAGTCTCCAGGGGCGACTAAGGGAAAAACTGTTTTTT
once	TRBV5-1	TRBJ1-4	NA	CASSSFGHVATNEKLFF	TGCGCCAGCAGCTCCTTCGGACACGTTGCAACTAATGAAAAACTGTTTTTT
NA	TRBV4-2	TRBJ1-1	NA	CASSQDGRSRYTEAFF	TGTGCCAGCAGCCAAGATGGGCGCAGCCGATACACTGAAGCTTTCTTT
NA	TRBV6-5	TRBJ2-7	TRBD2	CASSASGTSLYEQYF	TGTGCCAGCAGCGCCTCGGGGACTAGCCTCTACGAGCAGTACTTC
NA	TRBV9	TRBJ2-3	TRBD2	CASSVASSSGGFSTDTQYF	TGTGCCAGCAGCGTAGCTTCAAGTAGCGGGGGGTTCAGCACAGATACGCAGTATTTT
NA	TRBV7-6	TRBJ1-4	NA	CASSFGRTNEKLFF	TGTGCCAGCAGCTTCGGGAGGACTAATGAAAAACTGTTTTTT
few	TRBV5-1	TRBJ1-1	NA	CASSFDRGSTEAFF	TGCGCCAGCAGCTTTGACCGGGGGAGCACTGAAGCTTTCTTT
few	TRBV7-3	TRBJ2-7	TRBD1	CASSLYRDRTYEQYF	TGTGCCAGCAGCTTGTACCGGGACAGAACCTACGAGCAGTACTTC
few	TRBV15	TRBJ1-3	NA	CATSRVPLYTIYF	TGTGCCACCAGCAGAGTCCCCCTCTACACCATATATTTT
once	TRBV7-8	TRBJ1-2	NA	CASSLDTAYGYTF	TGTGCCAGCAGCTTAGATACCGCGTATGGCTACACCTTC
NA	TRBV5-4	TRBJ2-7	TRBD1	CASSLGGQGSYEQYF	TGTGCCAGCAGCTTGGGGGGACAGGGCTCCTACGAGCAGTACTTC
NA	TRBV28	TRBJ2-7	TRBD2	CASSSPGTSGRPAAGPYEQYF	TGTGCCAGCAGCTCACCCGGGACTAGCGGGAGGCCCGCTGCGGGGCCCTACGAGCAGTACTTC
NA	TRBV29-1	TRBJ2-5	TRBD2	CSVDPGLALDQETQYF	TGCAGCGTTGACCCTGGACTAGCGCTTGATCAAGAGACCCAGTACTTC
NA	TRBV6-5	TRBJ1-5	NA	CASSPGGVGNQPQHF	TGTGCCAGCAGCCCCGGCGGGGTGGGCAATCAGCCCCAGCATTTT
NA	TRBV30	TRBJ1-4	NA	CAWRGTREKLFF	TGTGCCTGGAGGGGGACTAGGGAAAAACTGTTTTTT
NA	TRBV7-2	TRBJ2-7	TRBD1	CASSLEGTAAYEQYF	TGTGCCAGCAGCTTAGAGGGGACAGCCGCCTACGAGCAGTACTTC
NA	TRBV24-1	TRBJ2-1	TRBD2	CATSDSRDGGSYNEQFF	TGTGCCACCAGTGATTCCCGGGACGGGGGGTCCTACAATGAGCAGTTCTTC